This T cell receptor (beta chain) was obtained from a study of blood T cell repertoires in COVID-19. Profiled with immunoSEQ multiplex PCR; TCRdb holds only in-frame clones, not every one. The repertoire holds over 250,000 clones, with under 90% as singletons. Trimming took 6 bases from V and 3 from J; bases not matched to a gene: 5. Germline V gene sequence: CDR1 MNHEY, CDR2 SVGAGI. The length of the CDR3 is 15 residues. The chain recombines TRBV6-5 with TRBJ2-1, with 10 bases lining up with TRBD2. Sequences were obtained from peripheral blood. The TCR sequence derives from a woman between 45 and 60 years old who had recovered from COVID-19. CDR3 nucleotide sequence: TGTGCCAGCAGCCCCACTAGCGGGGACTACAATGAGCAGTTCTTC. Protein product: CASSPTSGDYNEQFF.